This T cell receptor beta chain was recovered during a study of control samples from healthy donors and cancer patients. This clone appeared a single time. Sequenced by immunoSEQ multiplex PCR; TCRdb stores in-frame clones only, minus some. The sample includes under 100,000 clones, 88% of them seen just once. The sample was blood. This clonotype originated in a woman in her 70s in good health.

CDR3 DNA sequence: TGTGCCAGCAGCTTGGAGGTGGAGGGGGCACCCCTCCACTTT. As protein: CASSLEVEGAPLHF. The rearrangement joins TRBV7-3 to TRBJ1-6, with D tentatively TRBD1 (6 bases). Germline CDR1 reads SGHTA; CDR2 reads FQGTGA. The V end lost 3 bases, the J end lost 11 bases, and 14 bases lay between the germline ends. CDR3 length: 14 residues.